A single sample gave rise to the 25 T cell receptor beta chains below, sequenced in a study of cytomegalovirus exposure and HLA in healthy donors. Sequenced by immunoSEQ multiplex PCR; TCRdb stores in-frame clones only, minus some. The sample contains hundreds of thousands of clones, about 90% of which appear only once. The sequenced sample was PBMCs. Source of these receptors: a man between 18 and 35 years old in good health and CMV-seropositive.

The rearrangement joins TRBV27 to TRBJ2-6; D gene ambiguous. This CDR3 spans 14 amino acids. Germline lookup yields CDR1 MNHEY and CDR2 SMNVEV (reference sequence). V gave up 5 bases and J gave up 4 bases, with 9 bases separating them. The CDR3 DNA is TGTGCCAGCAGTCCCTCCAAAGGGGCCAACGTCCTGACTTTC. Its translation: CASSPSKGANVLTF.

V usage is TRBV2 and J usage is TRBJ1-2; D is unclear. Germline V CDR1 and CDR2: SNHLY, FYNNEI. V shed 4 bases and J shed 3 bases, with 12 bases lying between them. The CDR3 is 14 residues long. The CDR3 DNA reads TGTGCCAGCAGTGTTGGCAAAGGGCACTATGGCTACACCTTC. It yields the protein CASSVGKGHYGYTF.

This rearrangement joins TRBV4-1 to TRBJ2-7, with D possibly being TRBD2 (5 bases). With 1 base removed from V and 1 base from J, the gap between germline ends came to 17 bases. Looked up from germline, CDR1 is MGHRA and CDR2 is YSYEKL. The CDR3 sequence is 17 residues long. The CDR3 bases are TGCGCCAGCAGCCAAGGCGTTACTAGGGCGTATTCCTACGAGCAGTACTTC. Encoded protein: CASSQGVTRAYSYEQYF.

This chain joins TRBV27 and TRBJ2-7; D possibly corresponds to TRBD2 (5 bases). The CDR3 spans 16 residues. The V end was cut by 5 bases, the J end by 4 bases, with 21 bases between. Germline V gives CDR1 MNHEY, CDR2 SMNVEV (reference sequence). Here the CDR3 DNA reads TGTGCCAGCAGTCCCCAAGCGGCGGACTCCGCGTACGAGCAGTACTTC. Translation gives CASSPQAADSAYEQYF.

The chain carries TRBV4-2 and TRBJ2-5, with 8 nucleotides matching TRBD1. J lost 2 bases, V lost 2 bases, and 4 bases had no gene match. Germline V gene lookup returns CDR1 LGHNA and CDR2 YNFKEQ. CDR3 length: 15 residues. The DNA for the CDR3 is TGTGCCAGCAGCCAACGACAGGGGCGGCAAGAGACCCAGTACTTC. Protein: CASSQRQGRQETQYF.

CDR3 sequence: CAISEHGNNEQFF. The CDR3 bases are TGTGCCATCAGTGAGCACGGAAACAATGAGCAGTTCTTC. J is TRBJ2-1 and V is TRBV10-3; the D is unclear. This CDR3 region has 13 residues. The germline V and J ends were trimmed by 2 bases and 5 bases, with 7 bases remaining between them. Germline V CDR1 and CDR2: ENHRY, SYGVKD.

This sequence joins TRBV4-3 and TRBJ1-1; 8 positions agree with TRBD1. V lost 0 bases to trimming and J lost 5 bases; unmatched junction nucleotides: 5. Germline V CDR1 and CDR2: LGHNA, YSLEER. The CDR3 sequence is 15 residues long. Here the CDR3 DNA reads TGCGCCAGCAGCCAAGAAATTCACAGGGGGACTGAAGCTTTCTTT. Amino acid sequence: CASSQEIHRGTEAFF.

The chain uses TRBV5-5 and TRBJ1-2; D gene ambiguous. Germline V gene lookup returns CDR1 SGHKS and CDR2 YYEKEE (reference sequence). The CDR3 length is 15 residues. Between the trimmed V and J ends, which lost 4 bases and 8 bases, there was a span of 21 bases. CDR3 coding DNA: TGTGCCAGCAGCCCGGAGGTCGCCGGCCGGAGAGGCTACACCTTC. Residues: CASSPEVAGRRGYTF.

The J gene is TRBJ1-2, the V gene TRBV6-5; D is uncertain. V dropped 2 bases and J dropped 4 bases, with 8 bases sitting between them. Germline V lookup: CDR1 MNHEY, CDR2 SVGAGI. The CDR3 has 13 residues. The CDR3 region has the DNA TGTGCCAGCAGTTACAACGGGGTCTATGGCTACACCTTC. It codes for CASSYNGVYGYTF.

The CDR3 region has the DNA TGTGCCAGCAGCTCACGGACAGGATTCTACGAGCAGTACTTC. This sequence encodes CASSSRTGFYEQYF. The rearrangement uses TRBV5-6 and TRBJ2-7; 7 positions agree with TRBD1. Looked up from germline, CDR1 is SGHDT and CDR2 is YYEEEE. V trimming: 3 bases; J trimming: 3 bases; junction bases outside the gene matches: 6. CDR3 length equals 14 residues.

The V call is TRBV5-1, the J call TRBJ1-4; the D gene is possibly TRBD1 (5 bases). The V end was cut by 0 bases, the J end by 4 bases, with 10 bases between. CDR1 is SGHRS, CDR2 YFSETQ, per germline. CDR3 length: 15 amino acids. The CDR3 sequence: CASSLVGGFNEKLFF. In DNA form, the CDR3 reads TGCGCCAGCAGCTTGGTGGGGGGGTTTAATGAAAAACTGTTTTTT.

The chain recombines TRBV4-3 with TRBJ1-5, with D uncertain. Germline loops: CDR1 LGHNA, CDR2 YSLEER. The CDR3 consists of 14 residues. Trimming removed 0 bases from V and 4 bases from J, with 7 bases in between. CDR3 loop: CASSQDNKNQPQHF. CDR3 sequence (DNA): TGCGCCAGCAGCCAAGACAACAAAAATCAGCCCCAGCATTTT.

This clone was observed a handful of times. CDR3 coding DNA: TGCGCCAGCAGCTTGGGACAGGGGTCCTACAATGAGCAGTTCTTC. It is translated as CASSLGQGSYNEQFF. The rearrangement joins TRBV5-1 to TRBJ2-1; TRBD1 matches 8 bases. This CDR3 is 15 amino acids long. The germline V gene encodes CDR1 SGHRS and CDR2 YFSETQ. Trimming cost V 0 bases and J 1 base; bases outside gene matches: 0.

The chain carries TRBV6-5 and TRBJ1-4; D is undetermined. This CDR3 has 11 amino acids. The germline CDR1 and CDR2 sequences are MNHEY and SVGAGI. V was pared by 6 bases and J by 5 bases, with 4 bases between. CDR3 protein: CASRLNEKLFF. CDR3 nucleotides: TGTGCCAGCAGGTTAAATGAAAAACTGTTTTTT.

This clone was seen once. This rearrangement joins TRBV2 to TRBJ2-1, with a possible D match to TRBD2 (5 bases). CDR1 SNHLY and CDR2 FYNNEI come from the germline V gene. The CDR3 spans 13 residues. The V gene lost 8 bases and the J gene lost 9 bases, with 17 bases spanning the gap. CDR3 amino acids: CASELGTRAEQFF. DNA for the CDR3: TGTGCCAGCGAGCTTGGTACTAGAGCTGAGCAGTTCTTC.

This chain joins TRBV6-5 and TRBJ2-5; D gene ambiguous. The CDR3 totals 13 residues. Trimming left V 5 bases short and J 2 bases short, with 9 bases between. Germline CDR1 MNHEY, CDR2 SVGAGI. The CDR3 region is CASSPGLQETQYF. CDR3 DNA sequence: TGTGCCAGCAGTCCGGGCTTACAAGAGACCCAGTACTTC.

Worth noting for this clone: The CDR3 does not end in the conserved phenylalanine or tryptophan, so this is likely a read error. The DNA is left out, because the CDR3 cannot be placed on it with certainty; the CDR3 is given as TCRdb lists it. The chain couples TRBV12-2 to TRBJ2-4. TRBV12-2 corresponds to a pseudogene. The CDR3 is 9 residues long, counting both termini. CDR3: CASRLDGPL.

This clone appeared a few times. The chain employs TRBV7-2 and TRBJ1-2, with a tentative D call TRBD1 (6 bases). Germline-derived CDR1 and CDR2 are SGHTA and FQGNSA. This CDR3 is built from 14 residues. V was trimmed by 6 bases and J by 2 bases, leaving 13 bases between them. CDR3 sequence: CASSYRQENYGYTF. CDR3 sequence (DNA): TGTGCCAGCAGTTACCGACAGGAGAACTATGGCTACACCTTC.

The chain employs TRBV19 and TRBJ2-1; D is possibly TRBD2 (6 bases). The CDR3 runs to 15 residues. Per germline, CDR1 LNHDA and CDR2 SQIVND (reference sequence). The V gene lost 5 bases and the J gene lost 0 bases, with 11 bases spanning the gap. The DNA for the CDR3 is TGTGCCAGTAGTGGGGGGATAAGCTCCTACAATGAGCAGTTCTTC. This encodes CASSGGISSYNEQFF. Drawing the rest from reference TRBV19 and TRBJ2-1, the complete variable domain is DGGITQSPKYLFRKEGQNVTLSCEQNLNHDAMYWYRQDPGQGLRLIYYSQIVNDFQKGDIAEGYSVSREKKESFPLTVTSAQKNPTAFYLCASSGGISSYNEQFFGPGTRLTVL.

The chain links TRBV10-1 to TRBJ1-2; D ambiguous. CDR3 length: 13 amino acids. Germline CDR1 reads WNHNN; CDR2 reads SYGVQD (reference sequence). Trimming cost V 2 bases and J 0 bases, with 4 bases left between them. The CDR3 nucleotides are TGCGCCAGCAGTGAGGGATCTAACTATGGCTACACCTTC. Translating it yields CASSEGSNYGYTF.

This chain connects TRBV9 to TRBJ2-1, with 9 bases matching TRBD2. CDR1 and CDR2 (germline): SGDLS, YYNGEE. This CDR3 has 15 amino acids. J lost 5 bases, V lost 1 base, and 4 bases had no gene match. CDR3 region: CASSVQASGDNEQFF. Here the CDR3 DNA reads TGTGCCAGCAGCGTACAGGCTAGCGGGGACAATGAGCAGTTCTTC.

This sequence joins TRBV27 and TRBJ2-1, with D hard to call. Germline V gene lookup returns CDR1 MNHEY and CDR2 SMNVEV (reference sequence). The CDR3 has 14 amino acids. V dropped 5 bases and J dropped 7 bases, with 15 bases sitting between them. The DNA of the CDR3 is TGTGCCAGCAGTCCTCGAACCCTAACGAATGAGCAGTTCTTC. Its translation: CASSPRTLTNEQFF.

The CDR3 loop is CATSTGVNEQYF. The CDR3 nucleotides are TGTGCCACCAGCACAGGGGTCAACGAGCAGTACTTC. The chain recombines TRBV15 with TRBJ2-7; D is perhaps TRBD1 (6 bases). Germline-derived CDR1 and CDR2 are LNHNV and YYDKDF (reference sequence). The V gene lost 4 bases and the J gene lost 5 bases, with 9 bases spanning the gap. The CDR3 loop spans 12 amino acids.

J is TRBJ1-1 and V is TRBV6-6, with 9 bases lining up with TRBD1. Trimming took 6 bases from V and 4 from J; bases not matched to a gene: 12. The CDR3 is made up of 16 amino acids. CDR1 MNHNY and CDR2 SVGAGI come from the germline V gene (reference sequence). The CDR3 is CASSNKQGAVGTEAFF. In nucleotides, the CDR3 is TGTGCCAGCAGCAATAAACAGGGGGCAGTTGGCACTGAAGCTTTCTTT.

This chain joins TRBV5-1 and TRBJ1-1, with D perhaps matching TRBD1 (6 bases). This CDR3 has 15 amino acids. Per germline, CDR1 SGHRS and CDR2 YFSETQ. Deletions cut 1 base from V and 1 base from J, with 11 bases between. The CDR3 reads CASSLMGGGNTEAFF. CDR3 DNA sequence: TGCGCCAGCAGCTTGATGGGGGGCGGGAACACTGAAGCTTTCTTT.